This T cell receptor (beta chain) originates from a study of shared clonotypes between healthy human individuals (dated by TCRdb to about 2020). For the study in its entirety: Two women and three men aged 18 to 49 years were included in the cohort. Per donor, three plates each were used for CD4 naive and CD4 memory, two for CD8 naive, and one for CD8 memory. The study deeply sequenced blood TCR repertoires of about 5 healthy adults to estimate repertoire size and the extent of clonotype sharing between individuals. Each donor's leukapheresis produced roughly between roughly 0.85 and 10 billion PBMCs. To increase sequencing depth and limit assay-specific biases, TCR repertoire library preparation and sequencing were carried out by different laboratories using diverse techniques. The investigation overall reported the following: Naive subsets generally had larger estimated clonotype richness than memory subsets. Sampling was restricted to blood, and TCR repertoires in tissues likely differ from the TCR repertoires found in blood. Pairwise subsampling led to the expectation that sequencing depth would affect the degree of clonotype sharing among donors. The small number of donors limited the genetic and exposure-history diversity represented. Compared with non-shared clonotypes, clonotypes shared by all four sorted-subset donors had higher generation probabilities. Sharing across a few donors was observed for approximately 5% of naive CD4, less than 4% of naive CD8, over 2% of memory CD4, and over 0.3% of memory CD8 clonotypes. Even with the large sequencing depth, rarefaction of the sorted-subset datasets indicated that sequencing was incomplete.

Healthy HIV-negative adults with no recently reported acute infections or vaccinations were included as donors. Every donor was a Caucasian adult living in Nashville, Tennessee, USA. CD4+ T cells were enriched through magnetic negative selection, after which naive cells were positively selected on CD45RA and the remaining negative fraction served as the memory subset. Blood was obtained by leukapheresis, after which PBMCs were separated by Ficoll-Histopaque density gradient centrifugation and cryopreserved in liquid nitrogen vapor phase. Analytical flow cytometry was used to check the purity and quantity of each magnetically sorted T cell population. Each sorted fraction had its genomic DNA isolated and then quantified by UV absorbance on a Nanodrop 2000c. This clone was counted a single time. Its binding antigen is unknown. Base quality data are lacking; no much larger clone is found one base away.

TCR CDR3 regions were amplified from genomic DNA by multiplex PCR using the deep immunoSEQ assay. Genomic DNA extracted from each cell subset was distributed evenly over all wells of several immunoSEQ 96-well plates, and each plate served as one replicate. For sorted subsets, around 200 ng genomic DNA, equal to about 30,000 T cell genomes, was loaded into each replicate PCR. The purified libraries were quantified using a Qubit 3.0 fluorometer, sized with a Bioanalyzer 2100, and then quantified again using the KAPA Library Quantification kit. Every immunoSEQ 96-well plate was sequenced on a separate single-read 150-cycle Illumina NextSeq 550 flow cell. The paper's data handling went like this. The immunoSEQ output contained only junctional sequences without quality scores, so filtering could not match that applied to full-length reads. Sequences were annotated with PyIR, a Python wrapper for IgBLAST v1.9, using IMGT germline references to assign V/J genes and CDR3. Reads were removed for weak V/J assignments (E-value above 1e-6), missing CDR3, stop codons, out-of-frame junctions, or ambiguous translated residues. V3J clonotypes were defined as sequences sharing an identical inferred V gene, J gene, and CDR3 amino acid sequence. Percentage overlap between repertoires was computed as shared unique clonotypes divided by the size of the smaller repertoire. RTK rarefaction, the Chao1 estimator, and Recon v2.1 estimates of unobserved clonotypes were used to assess repertoire richness. For all TCRbeta clonotypes obtained by the gDNA method from four donors, generation probabilities were computed with OLGA. TCRdb took this table from immuneACCESS and kept in-frame rearrangements with V and J called. Such tables lack part of the clones; where checked against another copy, unresolved V genes explain under half of the gap, and the rest is unexplained. The D gene and trimming were derived from the DNA, and the V and J assignments and clone size from that table. Here the sample has 950,000 to 1,300,000 clones; under 80% occur a single time. Together, the top ten hold roughly 1.5% of the sample.

The CDR1 and CDR2 encoded by the germline V gene are MNHNS and SASEGT. Compared with germline, V lacks 4 bases and J lacks 7 bases; bases without a gene match: 2. Inclusive of the bounding cysteine and phenylalanine, the CDR3 is 13 residues long. The DNA shown is the 39-base CDR3, in frame from base 1. The V gene is TRBV6-1 and the J gene is TRBJ1-2, and 11 junction bases match TRBD1. The source material was memory CD4+ T cells sorted from blood. The sample's cell subset or site label, in plain terms: CD45RA-negative fraction. The clonotype comes from a man aged 18 to 30 in good health. The CDR3 protein sequence reads: CASSGTGGRGYTF. The DNA reads TGTGCCAGCAGTGGGACAGGGGGCCGTGGCTACACCTTC.